This T cell receptor beta chain appears in the sequencing data of a study of CD8+ T cells in alopecia areata. A word on this clone: The antigen is unknown.

Study-wide findings and caveats: Higher clonality was seen in lesional scalp than in normal scalp, especially in alopecia totalis/universalis. Mouse data revealed clearer TCR sharing than patient data did, a gap possibly tied to HLA.

RNA extraction was followed by reverse transcription into cDNA, which acted as the sequencing template. The method was immunoSEQ multiplex PCR; TCRdb's version includes in-frame clones alone and lacks a portion of them. The repertoire consists of fewer than 150,000 clones, with approximately 85% occurring once and the leading ten covering about 25%. The treatment was: oral pan-JAK inhibitor, 5-10 mg twice daily. Trimming removed 6 bases from V and 2 bases from J, with 17 bases in between. This CDR3 has 17 amino acids. The germline gives CDR1 MNHEY, CDR2 SMNVEV (reference sequence). The V call is TRBV27, the J call TRBJ2-6, with D perhaps matching TRBD1 or TRBD2 (6 bases each). The sequencing here drew on CD8+ T cells sorted from blood, taken at week 4, from a patient treated with tofacitinib. The sequence was obtained from a human donor with alopecia areata. This CDR3 is CASSLAGGRAGANVLTF. The CDR3 bases are TGTGCCAGCAGCTTAGCCGGGGGCAGGGCTGGGGCCAACGTCCTGACTTTC.